Shown below are 29 T cell receptor beta chains from a single sample sequenced in a study of T-cell reconstitution after alpha-beta-depleted transplantation in children. Unique molecular identifiers were incorporated during preparation of the TCRbeta library. Each CDR3 protein is one row after TCRdb ran MiXCR on the PCR reads. The top ten hold over 25% of the sample, which has about 980,000 distinct CDR3 sequences, roughly 29% seen once. The starting material was PBMCs, mostly from graft donor cells, obtained 360 days after TCRalphabeta/CD19-depleted stem cell transplant. The receptor source for this set is a boy under two years old who had a stem cell transplant for SCID, so the T cells may come from the graft donor.

The genes are TRBV7-7 and TRBJ2-7; TRBD1 matches at 10 bases. The CDR3 sequence is 15 residues long. V lost 5 bases and J lost 4; bases outside the gene matches: 8. Germline values: CDR1 SSHAT, CDR2 FNYEAQ (reference sequence). CDR3 in DNA: TGTGCCAGCAGCCGGGGACAGGGGCTACTTTACGAGCAGTACTTC. Translating it yields CASSRGQGLLYEQYF.

The chain links TRBV29-1 to TRBJ1-1; possibly TRBD1 for D (5 bases). The CDR3 length is 11 residues. Trimming cost V 7 bases and J 6 bases, with 12 bases left between them. Germline assignment: CDR1 SQVTM and CDR2 ANQGSEA. The CDR3 DNA reads TGCAGCGCATGGCGAGGGGCTGAAGCTTTCTTT. It translates to CSAWRGAEAFF.

Only a few counts were recorded for this clonotype. The rearrangement joins TRBV4-1 to TRBJ2-2; no clear D gene. The germline CDR1 and CDR2 sequences are MGHRA and YSYEKL. Trimming removed 0 bases from V and 5 bases from J, with 13 bases in between. This CDR3 region has 16 residues. CDR3 nucleotide sequence: TGCGCCAGCAGCCAAGATCAAGGGTGGTTGACCGGGGAGCTGTTTTTT. It specifies CASSQDQGWLTGELFF.

The gene calls are TRBV4-3 and TRBJ2-3, with TRBD2 matching over 10 bases. J lost 3 bases, V lost 0 bases, and 3 bases had no gene match. The CDR3 totals 16 residues. Germline lookup yields CDR1 LGHNA and CDR2 YSLEER. CDR3 protein: CASSQDLGLATDTQYF. DNA for the CDR3: TGCGCCAGCAGCCAAGATCTGGGACTAGCGACAGATACGCAGTATTTT.

This clonotype was recorded many times. The chain joins TRBV7-6 to TRBJ2-3; tentatively, D is TRBD1 or TRBD2 (5 bases each). V shed 3 bases and J shed 1 base, with 11 bases lying between them. Germline-derived CDR1 and CDR2 are SGHVS and FNYEAQ. This CDR3 comprises 15 residues. The CDR3 DNA is TGTGCCAGCAGCTTCCAGGGAGTGGGCACAGATACGCAGTATTTT. It translates to CASSFQGVGTDTQYF.

Turning to this clonotype: The conserved phenylalanine or tryptophan normally closing the CDR3 is absent here, so this likely arose from a read error. This sequence joins TRBV20-1 and TRBJ2-7; D gene uncertain. Germline CDR1 reads DFQATT; CDR2 reads SNEGSKA (reference sequence). The CDR3 is 11 amino acids. V lost 1 base, J lost 7 bases, and 8 bases lay in between. DNA for the CDR3: TGCAGTGCTAGAGGGATCCAGGAGCAGTACTAC. Translation gives CSARGIQEQYY.

This clonotype came up a few times. The V gene is TRBV12-3 or TRBV12-4, the J gene TRBJ1-3; the D gene is possibly TRBD1 (5 bases). CDR3 size: 17 residues. Trimming removed 6 bases from V and 0 bases from J, with 18 bases in between. CDR3 sequence (DNA): TGTGCCAGCAGAACGGACATCTCAACTTTCTCTGGAAACACCATATATTTT. Its protein is CASRTDISTFSGNTIYF.

The chain is built from TRBV5-1 and TRBJ1-1, with D possibly matching TRBD1 (6 bases). V shed 2 bases and J shed 5 bases, with 16 bases lying between them. Germline CDR1 and CDR2: SGHRS and YFSETQ. This CDR3 is 15 amino acids long. CDR3 in DNA: TGCGCCAGCAGCTTAGACCGACCAAGGGGGACTGAAGCTTTCTTT. The encoded protein is CASSLDRPRGTEAFF. The entire variable domain, with the rest obtained from reference TRBV5-1 and TRBJ1-1, is as follows: KAGVTQTPRYLIKTRGQQVTLSCSPISGHRSVSWYQQTPGQGLQFLFEYFSETQRNKGNFPGRFSGRQFSNSRSEMNVSTLELGDSALYLCASSLDRPRGTEAFFGQGTRLTVV.

This chain uses TRBV6-5 with TRBJ1-1; the D is unclear. The germline V gene encodes CDR1 MNHEY and CDR2 SVGAGI. This CDR3 has 17 residues. Trimming cost V 0 bases and J 1 base, with 15 bases left between them. The CDR3 sequence is CASSYSNPLGENTEAFF. The CDR3 DNA sequence: TGTGCCAGCAGTTACTCGAACCCCCTGGGTGAGAACACTGAAGCTTTCTTT.

The rearrangement uses TRBV3-1 and TRBJ1-1; 8 bases match TRBD1. The CDR3 runs 17 residues. J was trimmed by 4 bases and V by 0 bases; bases with no gene match: 10. The germline V gene encodes CDR1 LGHDT and CDR2 YNNKEL (reference sequence). As DNA, the CDR3 is TGTGCCAGCAGCCAAGATCGGTGGCCAGGGGGCATCACTGAAGCTTTCTTT. Translation gives CASSQDRWPGGITEAFF.

This clonotype was counted only a few times. The chain employs TRBV12-3 or TRBV12-4 and TRBJ1-3, with unresolved D. This CDR3 is 13 amino acids long. V was pared by 8 bases and J by 0 bases, with 8 bases between. Here the CDR3 reads CASGLNSGNTIYF. The CDR3 DNA reads TGTGCCAGCGGACTCAACTCTGGAAACACCATATATTTT.

The chain is built from TRBV27 and TRBJ2-5, with TRBD2 matching over 14 bases. Germline V gene lookup returns CDR1 MNHEY and CDR2 SMNVEV (reference sequence). V shed 5 bases, J shed 2 bases, and the junction held 10 bases outside the gene matches. CDR3 length: 18 residues. The CDR3 DNA reads as TGTGCCAGCAGTCCTCGGACTAGCGGGGGGCCCATTCAAGAGACCCAGTACTTC. It yields the protein CASSPRTSGGPIQETQYF.

The chain couples TRBV10-3 to TRBJ2-2; the D is unclear. Germline CDR1 reads ENHRY; CDR2 reads SYGVKD. The CDR3 is 12 residues long. The ends were cut back, 6 bases at V and 3 bases at J, with 5 bases in the middle. CDR3 residues: CAIRAYTGELFF. The CDR3 region has the DNA TGTGCCATCAGGGCCTACACCGGGGAGCTGTTTTTT.

This clonotype showed up just once. This may stem from a read error, because a much larger clone lies one nucleotide away. This chain connects TRBV25-1 to TRBJ1-2; maybe TRBD1 (5 bases). Germline V CDR1 and CDR2: MGHDK, SYGVNS. CDR3 size: 15 residues. CDR3: CASTPTGYTNYGFTF. The CDR3 DNA is TGTGCCAGCACCCCTACAGGATACACTAACTATGGCTTCACCTTC.

J is TRBJ1-2 and V is TRBV11-2, with D unclear. Germline V gene data show CDR1 as SGHAT and CDR2 as FQNNGV. The V end was cut by 5 bases, the J end by 8 bases, with 15 bases between. The CDR3 spans 13 residues. The chain's CDR3 is CASSPRPLRGYTF. As DNA, the CDR3 is TGTGCCAGCAGCCCTAGACCCCTTAGAGGCTACACCTTC.

The rearrangement links TRBV29-1 to TRBJ2-3; 11 nucleotides align to TRBD2. CDR1 is SQVTM, CDR2 ANQGSEA, per germline. The CDR3 totals 18 residues. V was pared by 1 base and J by 3 bases, with 12 bases of the junction left unmatched. CDR3 loop: CSVEGRRLAGGQTDTQYF. For the CDR3, the DNA is TGCAGCGTTGAAGGCCGTAGATTAGCGGGGGGGCAAACAGATACGCAGTATTTT.

This clonotype was recorded a few times. V usage is TRBV4-1 and J usage is TRBJ2-5; D not certain. Trimming took 3 bases from V and 1 from J, leaving 12 bases between them. This CDR3 comprises 15 residues. Germline CDR1 reads MGHRA; CDR2 reads YSYEKL. The CDR3 sequence is CASSHSKGTQETQYF. For the CDR3, the DNA is TGCGCCAGCAGCCATTCCAAGGGAACCCAAGAGACCCAGTACTTC.

This clonotype came up a few times. The rearrangement links TRBV9 to TRBJ2-2; D uncertain. Germline loops: CDR1 SGDLS, CDR2 YYNGEE. The CDR3 runs to 15 residues. Deletions cut 4 bases from V and 4 bases from J, with 14 bases between. CDR3 protein: CASSPRTVVTGELFF. In DNA form, the CDR3 reads TGTGCCAGCAGCCCCCGCACAGTGGTCACCGGGGAGCTGTTTTTT.

This rearrangement joins TRBV20-1 to TRBJ2-1; D is perhaps TRBD1 or TRBD2 (6 bases each). Looked up from germline, CDR1 is DFQATT and CDR2 is SNEGSKA (reference sequence). Trimming cost V 6 bases and J 7 bases, with 13 bases left between them. The CDR3 totals 12 residues. This CDR3 reads CSARGGNNEQFF. Here the CDR3 DNA reads TGCAGTGCCCGAGGGGGGAATAATGAGCAGTTCTTC.

This sequence joins TRBV14 and TRBJ2-3; weak D call: TRBD1 (5 bases). The CDR3 runs 17 residues. The germline V and J ends were trimmed by 3 bases and 0 bases, with 16 bases remaining between them. Germline lookup yields CDR1 SGHDN and CDR2 FVKESK. The CDR3 nucleotides are TGTGCCAGCAGCCACTTCTTCGGGCAGGGTAGCACAGATACGCAGTATTTT. Translating gives CASSHFFGQGSTDTQYF.

There are many counts of this clonotype. The chain links TRBV20-1 to TRBJ2-5; TRBD2 might be the D (5 bases). Germline V gene sequence: CDR1 DFQATT, CDR2 SNEGSKA (reference sequence). Trimming removed 3 bases at V and 3 bases at J, with 5 bases between. The CDR3 totals 11 residues. CDR3 residues: CSASGEETQYF. The CDR3 bases are TGCAGTGCTAGCGGGGAAGAGACCCAGTACTTC.

The V gene is TRBV12-3 or TRBV12-4, the J gene TRBJ2-1; TRBD1 matches at 7 bases. V lost 4 bases, J lost 6 bases, and 6 bases stayed unmatched. The CDR3 length is 14 residues. The CDR3 sequence: CASSYWTGVNEQFF. CDR3 nucleotide sequence: TGTGCCAGCAGTTATTGGACAGGCGTCAATGAGCAGTTCTTC.

This clonotype was counted between two and nine times. The chain carries TRBV6-2 or TRBV6-3 and TRBJ1-5; the match to TRBD1 covers 7 bases. This CDR3 comprises 13 residues. V lost 5 bases to trimming and J lost 15 bases; unmatched junction nucleotides: 13. Germline CDR1 MNHEY, CDR2 SVGEGT. The chain's CDR3 is CASSRDSGFLRHF. The CDR3 region has the DNA TGTGCCAGCAGTCGGGACAGCGGGTTTCTAAGGCATTTT.

This clonotype was detected a few times. The CDR3: CASSLREPGQALVGQYF. In DNA form, the CDR3 reads TGTGCCAGCAGCTTACGGGAACCGGGACAGGCGTTGGTGGGGCAGTACTTC. V gene TRBV5-5 combines with J gene TRBJ2-7; 8 bases align to TRBD1. The CDR3 has 17 amino acids. The germline V gene has CDR1 SGHKS and CDR2 YYEKEE (reference sequence). The V and J ends lost 2 bases and 9 bases, in that order; junction bases with no gene match: 19.

This clonotype was recorded a few times. V usage is TRBV6-5 and J usage is TRBJ2-1; D possibly corresponds to TRBD2 (5 bases). Germline CDR1 MNHEY, CDR2 SVGAGI. The V gene lost 0 bases and the J gene lost 12 bases, with 18 bases spanning the gap. There are 15 residues in the CDR3. CDR3 sequence (DNA): TGTGCCAGCAGTTACTCTGGTGACTACAATGTACGGCAGTTCTTC. Protein product: CASSYSGDYNVRQFF.

This clonotype showed up just a few times. The V gene is TRBV20-1, the J gene TRBJ2-5; D unresolved. Germline V CDR1 and CDR2: DFQATT, SNEGSKA (reference sequence). The CDR3 runs to 12 residues. The V gene lost 6 bases and the J gene lost 5 bases, with 13 bases spanning the gap. Here the CDR3 reads CSARLLTETQYF. The CDR3 coding sequence is TGCAGTGCGCGTCTCCTCACGGAGACCCAGTACTTC.

The V and J genes are TRBV12-5 and TRBJ1-1; 7 bases match TRBD1. V was clipped by 4 bases and J by 2 bases; unmatched bases: 7. From germline, CDR1 is LGHNT and CDR2 FRNRAP. The CDR3 sequence is 15 residues long. CDR3 in amino acids: CASGYGQERNTEAFF. The CDR3 DNA reads TGTGCTAGTGGTTATGGACAGGAGAGAAACACTGAAGCTTTCTTT.

This clonotype was seen more than once but under ten times. The V call is TRBV12-3 or TRBV12-4, the J call TRBJ2-3; D unclear. The CDR3 extends over 13 amino acids. Between the trimmed V and J ends, which lost 1 base and 6 bases, there was a span of 8 bases. CDR3 sequence reads: CASSLDVGDTQYF. The CDR3 nucleotides read TGTGCCAGCAGTTTAGATGTCGGGGATACGCAGTATTTT.

The rearrangement joins TRBV28 to TRBJ2-6; unclear D gene. This CDR3 is 16 amino acids long. The V and J ends lost 3 bases and 1 base respectively, with 10 bases between them. CDR1 and CDR2 from the germline V gene are MDHEN and SYDVKM. In DNA form, the CDR3 reads TGTGCCAGCAGTTTGGGATCGGTGTCTGGGGCCAACGTCCTGACTTTC. Protein product: CASSLGSVSGANVLTF.